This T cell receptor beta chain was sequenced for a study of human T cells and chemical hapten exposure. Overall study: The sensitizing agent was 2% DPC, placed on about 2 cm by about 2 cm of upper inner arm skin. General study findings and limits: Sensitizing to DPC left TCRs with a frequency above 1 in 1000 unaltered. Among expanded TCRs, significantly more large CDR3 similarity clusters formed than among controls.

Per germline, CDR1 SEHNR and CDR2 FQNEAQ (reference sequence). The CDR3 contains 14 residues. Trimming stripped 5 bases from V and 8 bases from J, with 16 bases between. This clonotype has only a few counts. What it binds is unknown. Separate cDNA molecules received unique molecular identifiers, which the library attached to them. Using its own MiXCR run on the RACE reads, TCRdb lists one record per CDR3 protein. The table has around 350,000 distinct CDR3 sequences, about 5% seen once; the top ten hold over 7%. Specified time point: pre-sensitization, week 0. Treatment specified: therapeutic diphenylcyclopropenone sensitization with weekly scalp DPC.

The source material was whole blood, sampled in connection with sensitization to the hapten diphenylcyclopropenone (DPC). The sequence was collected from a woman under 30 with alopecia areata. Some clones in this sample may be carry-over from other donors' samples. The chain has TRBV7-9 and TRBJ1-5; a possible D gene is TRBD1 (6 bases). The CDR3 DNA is TGTGCCAGCAGCGCACAGGGAAGTAGGGAGCCCCAGCATTTT. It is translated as CASSAQGSREPQHF.